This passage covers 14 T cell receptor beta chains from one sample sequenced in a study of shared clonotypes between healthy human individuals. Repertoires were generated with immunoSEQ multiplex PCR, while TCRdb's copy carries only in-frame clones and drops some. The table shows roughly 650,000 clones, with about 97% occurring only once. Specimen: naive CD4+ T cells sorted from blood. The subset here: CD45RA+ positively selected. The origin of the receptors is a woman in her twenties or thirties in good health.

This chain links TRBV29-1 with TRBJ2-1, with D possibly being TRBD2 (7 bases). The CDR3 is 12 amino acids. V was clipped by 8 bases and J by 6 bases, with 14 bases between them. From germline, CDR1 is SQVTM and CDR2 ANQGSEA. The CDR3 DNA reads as TGCAGCCACTACGGGGGGCGCAATGAGCAGTTCTTC. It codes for CSHYGGRNEQFF.

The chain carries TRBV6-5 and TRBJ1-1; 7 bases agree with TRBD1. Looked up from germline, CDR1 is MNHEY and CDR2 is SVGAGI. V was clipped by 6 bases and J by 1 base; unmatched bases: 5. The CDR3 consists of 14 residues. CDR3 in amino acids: CASSKGQWNTEAFF. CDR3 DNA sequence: TGTGCCAGCAGCAAGGGACAGTGGAACACTGAAGCTTTCTTT.

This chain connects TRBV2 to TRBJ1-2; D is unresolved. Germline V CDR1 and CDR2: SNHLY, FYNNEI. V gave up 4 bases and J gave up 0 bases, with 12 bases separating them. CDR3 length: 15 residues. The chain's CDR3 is CASSAYSHPNYGYTF. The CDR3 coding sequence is TGTGCCAGCAGTGCCTACAGTCACCCTAACTATGGCTACACCTTC.

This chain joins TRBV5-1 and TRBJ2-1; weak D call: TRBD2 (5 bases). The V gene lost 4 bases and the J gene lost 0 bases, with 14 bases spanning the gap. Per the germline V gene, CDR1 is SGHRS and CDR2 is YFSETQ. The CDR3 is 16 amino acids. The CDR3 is CASSKDGESSYNEQFF. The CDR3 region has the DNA TGCGCCAGCAGCAAAGACGGGGAAAGCTCCTACAATGAGCAGTTCTTC.

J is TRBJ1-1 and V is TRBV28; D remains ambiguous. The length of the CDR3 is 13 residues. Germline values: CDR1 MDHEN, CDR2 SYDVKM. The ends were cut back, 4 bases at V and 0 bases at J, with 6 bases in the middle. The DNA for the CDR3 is TGTGCCAGCAGTTGGGAACTGAACACTGAAGCTTTCTTT. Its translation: CASSWELNTEAFF.

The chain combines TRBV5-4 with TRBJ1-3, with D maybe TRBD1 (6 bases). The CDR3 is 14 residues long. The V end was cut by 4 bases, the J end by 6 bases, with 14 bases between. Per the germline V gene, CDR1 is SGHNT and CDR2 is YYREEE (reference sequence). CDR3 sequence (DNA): TGTGCCAGCAGCCCGGACAGAACACAAAACACCATATATTTT. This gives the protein CASSPDRTQNTIYF. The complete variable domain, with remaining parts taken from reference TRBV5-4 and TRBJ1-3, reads ETGVTQSPTHLIKTRGQQVTLRCSSQSGHNTVSWYQQALGQGPQFIFQYYREEENGRGNFPPRFSGLQFPNYSSELNVNALELDDSALYLCASSPDRTQNTIYFGEGSWLTVV.

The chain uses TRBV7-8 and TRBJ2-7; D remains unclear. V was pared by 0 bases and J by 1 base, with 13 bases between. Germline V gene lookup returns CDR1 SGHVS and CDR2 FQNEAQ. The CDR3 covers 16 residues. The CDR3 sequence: CASSLAGPVLSYEQYF. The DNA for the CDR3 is TGTGCCAGCAGCTTAGCAGGCCCGGTCCTATCCTACGAGCAGTACTTC.

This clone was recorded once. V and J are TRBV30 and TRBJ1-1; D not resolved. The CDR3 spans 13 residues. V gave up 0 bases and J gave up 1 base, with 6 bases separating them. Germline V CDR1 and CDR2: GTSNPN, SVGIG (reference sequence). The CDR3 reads CAWSVERNTEAFF. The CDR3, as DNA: TGTGCCTGGAGTGTAGAGAGGAACACTGAAGCTTTCTTT.

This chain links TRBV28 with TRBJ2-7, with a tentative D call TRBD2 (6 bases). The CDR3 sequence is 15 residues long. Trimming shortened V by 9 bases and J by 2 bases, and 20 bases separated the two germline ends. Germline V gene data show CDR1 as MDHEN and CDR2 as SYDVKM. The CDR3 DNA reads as TGTGCCAGTGGATTGGGCGGGCGGGACCCCTACGAGCAGTACTTC. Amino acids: CASGLGGRDPYEQYF.

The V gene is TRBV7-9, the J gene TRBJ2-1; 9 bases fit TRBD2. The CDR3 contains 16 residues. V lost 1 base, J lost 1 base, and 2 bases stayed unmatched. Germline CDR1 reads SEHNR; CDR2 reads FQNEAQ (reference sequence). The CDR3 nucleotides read TGTGCCAGCAGCTTAGGTAGCGGGAGATCCTACAATGAGCAGTTCTTC. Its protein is CASSLGSGRSYNEQFF.

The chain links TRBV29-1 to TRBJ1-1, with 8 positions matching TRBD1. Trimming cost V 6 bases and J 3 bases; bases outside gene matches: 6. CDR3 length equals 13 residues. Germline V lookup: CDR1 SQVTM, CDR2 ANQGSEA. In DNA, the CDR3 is TGCAGCGTCCGAGAACAGGGGGACACTGAAGCTTTCTTT. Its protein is CSVREQGDTEAFF.

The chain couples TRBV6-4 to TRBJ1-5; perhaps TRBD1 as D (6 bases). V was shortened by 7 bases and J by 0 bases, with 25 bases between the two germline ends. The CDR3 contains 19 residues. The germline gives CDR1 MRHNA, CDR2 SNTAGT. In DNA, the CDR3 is TGTGCCAGCAACCACCTCGGGACATCCAGGCGTTATAGCAATCAGCCCCAGCATTTT. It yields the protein CASNHLGTSRRYSNQPQHF.

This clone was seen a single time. The CDR3 protein is CASSLLASSTDTQYF. The CDR3 DNA is TGTGCCAGCAGCTTGTTGGCCAGCAGCACAGATACGCAGTATTTT. The chain has TRBV5-6 and TRBJ2-3, with D unclear. CDR3 length: 15 residues. Trimming removed 1 base from V and 0 bases from J, with 9 bases in between. The germline CDR1 and CDR2 sequences are SGHDT and YYEEEE.

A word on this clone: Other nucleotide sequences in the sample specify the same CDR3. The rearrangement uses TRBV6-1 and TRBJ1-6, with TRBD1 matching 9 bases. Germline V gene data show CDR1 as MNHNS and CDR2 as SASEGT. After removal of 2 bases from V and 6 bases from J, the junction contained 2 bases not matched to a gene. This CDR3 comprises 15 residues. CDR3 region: CASSELDRGNSPLHF. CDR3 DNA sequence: TGTGCCAGCAGTGAATTGGACAGGGGTAATTCACCCCTCCACTTT.